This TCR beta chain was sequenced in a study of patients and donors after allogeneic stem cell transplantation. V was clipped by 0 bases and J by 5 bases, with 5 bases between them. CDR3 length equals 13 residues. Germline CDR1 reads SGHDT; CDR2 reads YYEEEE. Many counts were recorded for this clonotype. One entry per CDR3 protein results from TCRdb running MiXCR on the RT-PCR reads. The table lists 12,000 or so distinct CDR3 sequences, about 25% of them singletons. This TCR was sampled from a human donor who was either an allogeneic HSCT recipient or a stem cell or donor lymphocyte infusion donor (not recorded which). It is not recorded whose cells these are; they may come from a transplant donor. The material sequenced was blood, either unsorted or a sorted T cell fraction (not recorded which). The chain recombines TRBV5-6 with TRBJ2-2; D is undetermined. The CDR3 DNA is TGTGCCAGCAGCTTGGATTGGACCGGGGAGCTGTTTTTT. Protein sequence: CASSLDWTGELFF.